Presented here are 16 T cell receptor beta chains from one specimen sequenced in a study of T cell repertoires in cytomegalovirus infection. No antigen has been assigned to these receptors. TCRdb re-analysed the reads in MiXCR, keeping a single row per CDR3 protein. Seen here are 600,000 to 700,000 distinct CDR3 sequences, around 30% observed once, and the top ten hold roughly 20%. The material sequenced was cultured PBMCs, taken from culture after CMV antigen stimulation. Every receptor here comes from a human donor in good health (CMV status not recorded). Some clones in this sample may be carry-over from other donors' samples.

In its sample, this clonotype was seen many times. The V gene is TRBV7-2, the J gene TRBJ2-1; TRBD2 matches 11 bases. CDR3 length equals 15 residues. In germline, CDR1 is SGHTA, CDR2 FQGNSA. V shed 6 bases, J shed 7 bases, and the junction held 8 bases outside the gene matches. CDR3 DNA sequence: TGTGCCAGCAGGGTTACTAGCGGGGGAGGTAATGAGCAGTTCTTC. It encodes CASRVTSGGGNEQFF.

The rearrangement joins TRBV14 to TRBJ2-3; either TRBD1 or TRBD2 may supply D (5 bases each). Trimming took 0 bases from V and 9 from J, leaving 13 bases between them. CDR1 SGHDN and CDR2 FVKESK come from the germline V gene. This CDR3 comprises 14 residues. CDR3 sequence (DNA): TGTGCCAGCAGCCAAGAGGCCGGGACGACGACGCAGTATTTT. This sequence encodes CASSQEAGTTTQYF.

The genes are TRBV30 and TRBJ2-7; D unclear. Germline CDR1 is GTSNPN and CDR2 is SVGIG (reference sequence). There are 12 residues in the CDR3. V lost 1 base, J lost 0 bases, and 4 bases lay in between. The CDR3 region has the DNA TGTGCCTGGAGTGGGGACTCCTACGAGCAGTACTTC. Its translation: CAWSGDSYEQYF.

This clonotype has just one count. V is TRBV5-6 and J is TRBJ2-1; perhaps D is TRBD1 or TRBD2 (5 bases each). The length of the CDR3 is 15 residues. Per germline, CDR1 SGHDT and CDR2 YYEEEE. Trimming shortened V by 5 bases and J by 6 bases, and 18 bases separated the two germline ends. CDR3 amino acids: CASSRGPIALNEQFF. CDR3 nucleotides: TGTGCCAGCAGTCGGGGCCCTATCGCACTCAATGAGCAGTTCTTC.

Many counts were recorded for this clonotype. The V and J genes are TRBV7-6 and TRBJ2-7; D call uncertain. Germline V gene sequence: CDR1 SGHVS, CDR2 FNYEAQ. The V end lost 0 bases, the J end lost 6 bases, and 3 bases lay between the germline ends. The CDR3 has 11 amino acids. The CDR3 is CASSLAAEQYF. CDR3 nucleotides: TGTGCCAGCAGCTTAGCGGCCGAGCAGTACTTC.

This clonotype has more than one count but fewer than ten. The rearrangement uses TRBV5-4 and TRBJ1-2; weak D call: TRBD1 (5 bases). The CDR3 totals 15 residues. Trimming left V 3 bases short and J 0 bases short, with 12 bases between. Per the germline V gene, CDR1 is SGHNT and CDR2 is YYREEE (reference sequence). In DNA form, the CDR3 reads TGTGCCAGCAGCTCCCCCGGGACCGCTAACTATGGCTACACCTTC. This codes for CASSSPGTANYGYTF.

The sample holds one count of this clonotype. The rearrangement uses TRBV28 and TRBJ1-4; D remains ambiguous. Trimming stripped 2 bases from V and 1 base from J, with 5 bases between. This CDR3 region has 14 residues. The germline CDR1 and CDR2 sequences are MDHEN and SYDVKM. CDR3 DNA: TGTGCCAGCAGTTTACTGGTAACTAATGAAAAACTGTTTTTT. Protein sequence: CASSLLVTNEKLFF.

This clonotype came up a few times. The rearrangement links TRBV20-1 to TRBJ1-2; 7 bases are a match to TRBD1. The CDR3 totals 13 residues. V gave up 3 bases and J gave up 6 bases; unmatched junction bases: 7. Per the germline V gene, CDR1 is DFQATT and CDR2 is SNEGSKA (reference sequence). The CDR3 DNA reads as TGCAGTGCTAGGAGGCACAGGGGCCATGGCTACACCTTC. It codes for CSARRHRGHGYTF.

This clonotype was counted between two and nine times. The chain joins TRBV6-6 to TRBJ1-1; no firm D call. Per the germline V gene, CDR1 is MNHNY and CDR2 is SVGAGI (reference sequence). The V and J ends lost 5 bases and 9 bases respectively, with 13 bases between them. The CDR3 contains 12 residues. The CDR3 is CASSTDRSKAFF. The CDR3 nucleotides read TGTGCCAGCAGTACAGACCGGTCGAAAGCTTTCTTT.

This clonotype has only a few counts. V is TRBV11-2 and J is TRBJ1-2, with a possible D match to TRBD1 (5 bases). CDR3 size: 14 residues. Trimming cost V 2 bases and J 2 bases, with 9 bases left between them. Germline values: CDR1 SGHAT, CDR2 FQNNGV. The CDR3 coding sequence is TGTGCCAGCAGCTTATCAGGGCAGAACTATGGCTACACCTTC. This gives the protein CASSLSGQNYGYTF.

V usage is TRBV5-1 and J usage is TRBJ1-1; D uncertain. Per germline, CDR1 SGHRS and CDR2 YFSETQ. The CDR3 totals 13 residues. V was clipped by 3 bases and J by 7 bases, with 13 bases between them. In DNA form, the CDR3 reads TGCGCCAGCAGCTCGGTGCCGGAGGGTGAAGCTTTCTTT. It specifies CASSSVPEGEAFF.

The rearrangement uses TRBV6-6 and TRBJ1-5; 8 positions agree with TRBD1. Germline CDR1 reads MNHNY; CDR2 reads SVGAGI (reference sequence). After removal of 4 bases from V and 5 bases from J, the junction contained 7 bases not matched to a gene. There are 15 residues in the CDR3. The CDR3 region is CASSSRQGLDQPQHF. In DNA form, the CDR3 reads TGTGCCAGCAGTTCCCGACAGGGGCTAGATCAGCCCCAGCATTTT.

V gene TRBV7-8 combines with J gene TRBJ1-5; 9 bases match TRBD1. The CDR3 is 16 amino acids. The V gene end was trimmed by 8 bases and the J gene end by 2 bases; junction bases not matched to a gene: 10. Germline CDR1 reads SGHVS; CDR2 reads FQNEAQ. The CDR3 here is CASADRGFKRNQPQHF. For the CDR3, the DNA is TGTGCCAGCGCTGACAGGGGGTTTAAACGCAATCAGCCCCAGCATTTT.

This clonotype was counted only a few times. The chain is built from TRBV24-1 and TRBJ2-1, with 15 bases aligning to TRBD2. V lost 0 bases and J lost 2; bases outside the gene matches: 4. CDR3 length: 19 amino acids. Germline values: CDR1 KGHDR, CDR2 SFDVKD. The CDR3 loop reads CATSDLRTSGRAPYNEQFF. As DNA, the CDR3 is TGTGCCACCAGTGATTTGCGGACTAGCGGGAGGGCCCCCTACAATGAGCAGTTCTTC.

This clonotype was counted ten times or more. This chain connects TRBV7-2 to TRBJ1-2, with D unclear. Germline V gene data show CDR1 as SGHTA and CDR2 as FQGNSA. V was pared by 3 bases and J by 0 bases, with 11 bases between. The CDR3 loop spans 15 amino acids. CDR3 bases: TGTGCCAGCAGCTTTGCAGGCCCAGCTAACTATGGCTACACCTTC. Translation: CASSFAGPANYGYTF.

J is TRBJ1-5 and V is TRBV7-8, with a weak D call TRBD1 (6 bases). Trimming took off 5 bases at V and 0 bases at J, with 14 bases between the two ends. This CDR3 is built from 16 residues. The V gene's germline CDR1 is SGHVS and CDR2 FQNEAQ. The CDR3 sequence: CASSQDSEFSNQPQHF. The CDR3 DNA follows: TGTGCCAGCAGCCAGGACAGTGAATTTAGCAATCAGCCCCAGCATTTT.